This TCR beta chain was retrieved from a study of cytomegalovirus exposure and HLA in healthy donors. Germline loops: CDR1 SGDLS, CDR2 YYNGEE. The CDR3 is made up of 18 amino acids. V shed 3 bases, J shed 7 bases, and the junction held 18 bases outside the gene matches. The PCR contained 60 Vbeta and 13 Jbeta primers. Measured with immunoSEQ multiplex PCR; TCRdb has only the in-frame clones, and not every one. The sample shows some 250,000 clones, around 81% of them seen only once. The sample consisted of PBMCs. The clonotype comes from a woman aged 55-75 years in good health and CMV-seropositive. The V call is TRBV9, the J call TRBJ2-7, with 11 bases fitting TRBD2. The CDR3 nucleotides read TGTGCCAGCAGCGGTGATGCTAGCGGGAGGACCCGGTTTCGGGAGCAGTACTTC. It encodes CASSGDASGRTRFREQYF. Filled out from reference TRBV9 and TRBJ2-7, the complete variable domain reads DSGVTQTPKHLITATGQRVTLRCSPRSGDLSVYWYQQSLDQGLQFLIQYYNGEERAKGNILERFSAQQFPDLHSELNLSSLELGDSALYFCASSGDASGRTRFREQYFGPGTRLTVT.